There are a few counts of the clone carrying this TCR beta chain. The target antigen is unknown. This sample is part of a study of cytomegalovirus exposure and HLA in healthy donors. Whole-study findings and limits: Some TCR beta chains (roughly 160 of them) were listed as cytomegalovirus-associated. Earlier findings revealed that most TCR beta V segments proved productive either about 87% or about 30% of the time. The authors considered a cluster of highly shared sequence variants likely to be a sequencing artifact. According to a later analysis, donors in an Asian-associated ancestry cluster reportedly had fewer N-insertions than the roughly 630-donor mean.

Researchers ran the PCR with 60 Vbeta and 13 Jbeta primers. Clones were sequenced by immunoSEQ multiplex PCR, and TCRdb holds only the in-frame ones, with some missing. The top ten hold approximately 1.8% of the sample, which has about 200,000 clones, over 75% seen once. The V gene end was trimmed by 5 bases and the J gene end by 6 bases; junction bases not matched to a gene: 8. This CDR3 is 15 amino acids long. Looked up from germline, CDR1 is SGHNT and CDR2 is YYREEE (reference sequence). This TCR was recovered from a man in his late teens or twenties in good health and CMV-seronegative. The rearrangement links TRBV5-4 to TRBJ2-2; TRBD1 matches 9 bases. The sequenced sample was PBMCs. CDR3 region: CASSPGQGPAGELFF. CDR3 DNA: TGTGCCAGCAGTCCCGGACAGGGGCCGGCCGGGGAGCTGTTTTTT.